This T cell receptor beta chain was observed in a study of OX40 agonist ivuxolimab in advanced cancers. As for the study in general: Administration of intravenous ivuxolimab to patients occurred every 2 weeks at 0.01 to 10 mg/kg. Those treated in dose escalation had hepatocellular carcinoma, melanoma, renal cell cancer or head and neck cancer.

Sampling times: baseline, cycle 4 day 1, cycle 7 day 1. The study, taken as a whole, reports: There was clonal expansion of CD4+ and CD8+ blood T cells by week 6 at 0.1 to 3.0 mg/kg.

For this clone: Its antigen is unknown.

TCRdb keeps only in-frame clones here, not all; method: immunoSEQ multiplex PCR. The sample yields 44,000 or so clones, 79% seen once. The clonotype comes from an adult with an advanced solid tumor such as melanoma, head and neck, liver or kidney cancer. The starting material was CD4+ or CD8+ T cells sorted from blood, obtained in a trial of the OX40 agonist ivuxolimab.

CDR3 DNA sequence: TGCAGCGTTGTCCCTAGCGGGAGACGGGAGCAGTTCTTC. Protein sequence: CSVVPSGRREQFF. The J gene is TRBJ2-1, the V gene TRBV29-1, with 10 bases that match TRBD2. Looked up from germline, CDR1 is SQVTM and CDR2 is ANQGSEA. With 4 bases clipped from V and 10 bases from J, the junction kept 7 bases outside the gene matches. This CDR3 region has 13 residues.